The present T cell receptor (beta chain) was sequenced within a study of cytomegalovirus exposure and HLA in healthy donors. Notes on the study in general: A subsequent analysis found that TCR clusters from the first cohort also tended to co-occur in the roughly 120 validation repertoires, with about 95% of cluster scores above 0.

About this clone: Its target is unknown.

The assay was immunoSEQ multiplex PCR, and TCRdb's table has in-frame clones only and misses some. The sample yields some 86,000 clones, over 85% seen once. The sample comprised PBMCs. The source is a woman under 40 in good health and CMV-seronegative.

The CDR3 reads CASRPGGAGDGYTF. CDR3 DNA sequence: TGTGCCAGCAGACCAGGGGGCGCAGGGGATGGCTACACCTTC. The gene calls are TRBV5-6 and TRBJ1-2; 8 bases align to TRBD1. Germline CDR1 is SGHDT and CDR2 is YYEEEE. CDR3 size: 14 residues. Trimming took 5 bases from V and 6 from J; bases not matched to a gene: 9.